This TCR beta chain is from a study of CD8+ T cells in alopecia areata. Extracted from the samples, RNA was reverse transcribed into cDNA to serve as the sequencing template. The repertoire was sequenced with immunoSEQ multiplex PCR; TCRdb's copy has only in-frame clones and lacks some. The data show 150,000 to 200,000 clones, approximately 60% seen once. The CDR3 contains 13 residues. Germline loops: CDR1 MNHEY, CDR2 SMNVEV (reference sequence). After removal of 10 bases from V and 9 bases from J, the junction contained 5 bases not matched to a gene. Sorting separated CD4+ and CD8+ T cells out of PBMCs.

V gene TRBV27 combines with J gene TRBJ2-1; 14 bases are shared with TRBD2. Material: CD4+ T cells sorted from blood. The clonotype comes from a human donor in good health. The CDR3 region has the DNA TGTGCCACCCGACTAGCGGGGGGGAGTGAGCAGTTCTTC. Translation: CATRLAGGSEQFF.